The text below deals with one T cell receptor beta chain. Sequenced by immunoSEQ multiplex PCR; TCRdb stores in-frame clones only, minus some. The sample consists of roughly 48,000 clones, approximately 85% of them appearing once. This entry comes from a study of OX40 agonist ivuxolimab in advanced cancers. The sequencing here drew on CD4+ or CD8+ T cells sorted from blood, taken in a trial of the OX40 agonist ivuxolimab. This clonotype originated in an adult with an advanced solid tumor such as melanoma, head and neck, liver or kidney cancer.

The CDR3 is CASSYRQGNGYTF. The CDR3 DNA is TGTGCCAGCAGTTACAGACAGGGGAATGGCTACACCTTC. This chain connects TRBV6-5 to TRBJ1-2, with TRBD1 matching 8 bases. Germline lookup yields CDR1 MNHEY and CDR2 SVGAGI. The J segment lost 6 bases and the V segment lost 2 bases, leaving 2 bases of the junction unmatched. The CDR3 length is 13 residues.